This T cell receptor beta chain was sequenced during a study of blood T cell repertoires in COVID-19. On the study more broadly: Spain, Italy and the United States supplied samples that represented acute and convalescent COVID-19.

The assay was immunoSEQ multiplex PCR, and TCRdb's table has in-frame clones only and misses some. The sample has roughly 300,000 clones; 85% are singletons. The CDR3 totals 16 residues. Unmatched junction bases numbered 14, after V lost 10 bases and J lost 1 base. The germline CDR1 and CDR2 sequences are SNHLY and FYNNEI. The sequenced material came from peripheral blood. V and J are TRBV2 and TRBJ1-1; 8 nucleotides align to TRBD1. The TCR sequence derives from a human donor in a cohort sampled during active COVID-19. The CDR3 nucleotides are TGTGCCACCGCTCCGAGATTCGGGACAGGGAACACTGAAGCTTTCTTT. As protein: CATAPRFGTGNTEAFF.